This T cell receptor (beta chain) emerged from a study of OX40 agonist ivuxolimab in advanced cancers. Overall study: Every 2 weeks, patients received ivuxolimab intravenously, dosed at 0.01 to 10 mg/kg. Melanoma, hepatocellular carcinoma, head and neck or renal cell cancer occurred in dose-escalation patients.

Autoimmune disease history or systemic immunosuppression barred patients. V trimming: 5 bases; J trimming: 2 bases; junction bases outside the gene matches: 6. Germline V gene data show CDR1 as MDHEN and CDR2 as SYDVKM. CDR3 length equals 15 residues. Profiled with immunoSEQ multiplex PCR; TCRdb holds only in-frame clones, not every one. The sample gives roughly 66,000 clones, less than 90% of which show up once; roughly 2.4% is in the top ten. The chain combines TRBV28 with TRBJ2-3, with 8 bases lining up with TRBD2. Sample: CD4+ or CD8+ T cells sorted from blood, taken in a trial of the OX40 agonist ivuxolimab. The receptor's source is an adult with an advanced solid tumor such as melanoma, head and neck, liver or kidney cancer. CDR3 loop: CASSTGTRATDTQYF. The CDR3 nucleotides are TGTGCCAGCAGTACCGGGACTAGGGCCACAGATACGCAGTATTTT. The full variable domain, with the rest looked up from reference TRBV28 and TRBJ2-3, is DVKVTQSSRYLVKRTGEKVFLECVQDMDHENMFWYRQDPGLGLRLIYFSYDVKMKEKGDIPEGYSVSREKKERFSLILESASTNQTSMYLCASSTGTRATDTQYFGPGTRLTVL.